The 32 T cell receptor beta chains below were found in one sample sequenced in a study of blood T cells in healthy people across ages. Sample-barcoded 5' priming and a J-beta primer mix drove a second PCR of roughly 7 to 11 cycles. TCRdb re-derived calls from the 5' RACE reads in MiXCR, one entry per CDR3 protein. The sample has 600,000 or so distinct CDR3 sequences, under 30% seen once. The sample was blood. These receptors all come from a woman aged 80 or over in good health.

At least ten counts were recorded for this clonotype. This chain links TRBV5-1 with TRBJ2-3, with D perhaps TRBD1 (6 bases). V gave up 6 bases and J gave up 1 base, with 15 bases separating them. Germline V gene data show CDR1 as SGHRS and CDR2 as YFSETQ. The CDR3 spans 15 residues. DNA for the CDR3: TGCGCCAGCATCAGGGGCACTACGGGCACAGATACGCAGTATTTT. It yields the protein CASIRGTTGTDTQYF.

The V and J genes are TRBV2 and TRBJ2-7, with 8 nucleotides matching TRBD1. CDR3 size: 14 residues. CDR1 and CDR2 (germline): SNHLY, FYNNEI. The J segment lost 1 base and the V segment lost 7 bases, leaving 6 bases of the junction unmatched. The CDR3 loop reads CASMPTGASYEQYF. The CDR3, as DNA: TGTGCCAGCATGCCGACAGGGGCTTCCTACGAGCAGTACTTC.

In this sample, this clonotype turned up many times. The J gene is TRBJ2-6, the V gene TRBV12-3 or TRBV12-4; TRBD1 matches 9 bases. The CDR3 loop spans 20 amino acids. V trimming: 2 bases; J trimming: 0 bases; junction bases outside the gene matches: 11. The CDR3 DNA reads as TGTGCCAGCAGTTTATCACTACAGGGGGCCCTGGGCTCTGGGGCCAACGTCCTGACTTTC. This gives the protein CASSLSLQGALGSGANVLTF.

This clonotype was found a few times. This could be a read error, since a much larger clone is one nucleotide away. The CDR3: CASSLARGGRNEQFF. DNA of the CDR3: TGTGCCAGCAGTCTAGCCCGGGGGGGGCGCAATGAGCAGTTCTTC. This chain uses TRBV11-1 with TRBJ2-1, with 8 bases lining up with TRBD2. Per germline, CDR1 SGHAT and CDR2 FQDESV (reference sequence). The CDR3 is 15 residues long. V was pared by 6 bases and J by 6 bases, with 10 bases of the junction left unmatched.

The genes are TRBV6-2 or TRBV6-3 and TRBJ1-2; no definite D call. The ends were cut back, 6 bases at V and 4 bases at J, with 21 bases in the middle. CDR3 length equals 16 residues. Germline V CDR1 and CDR2: MNHEY, SVGEGT. Here the CDR3 reads CASSPRSGNLLYGYTF. Here the CDR3 DNA reads TGTGCCAGCAGCCCCAGGTCGGGGAACCTCCTCTATGGCTACACCTTC.

Many counts were recorded for this clonotype. The chain joins TRBV30 to TRBJ2-5; perhaps TRBD2 as D (6 bases). Germline-derived CDR1 and CDR2 are GTSNPN and SVGIG (reference sequence). V was cut by 0 bases and J by 7 bases, with 21 bases left in between. The CDR3 loop spans 16 amino acids. CDR3 sequence reads: CAWSVRRAVSLRTQYF. The CDR3 DNA reads as TGTGCCTGGAGTGTACGGAGGGCAGTTAGCTTAAGGACCCAGTACTTC.

On this clonotype: A single base separates this from a much larger clone, so it may be a read error. V is TRBV20-1 and J is TRBJ2-5; TRBD1 aligns across 7 bases. The germline CDR1 and CDR2 sequences are DFQATT and SNEGSKA (reference sequence). The CDR3 has 14 residues. The DNA for the CDR3 is TGCAGTACTAGAGACAGCAGGGGGCAAGAGACCCAGTACTTC. Its translation is CSTRDSRGQETQYF.

This clonotype was observed a few times. A single base separates this from a much larger clone, so it may be a read error. This sequence joins TRBV10-3 and TRBJ2-2; 10 bases map to TRBD1. Germline V gene sequence: CDR1 ENHRY, CDR2 SYGVKD. The CDR3 is 16 residues long. CDR3 nucleotides: TGTGCCATCAGTGATGCCGGGACAGGGGACACCGGGGAGCGGTTTTTT. Amino acids: CAISDAGTGDTGERFF.

This clonotype was detected many times. V is TRBV9 and J is TRBJ1-2; 8 bases are shared with TRBD1. The J segment lost 5 bases and the V segment lost 0 bases, leaving 12 bases of the junction unmatched. This CDR3 has 17 amino acids. Germline V gene data show CDR1 as SGDLS and CDR2 as YYNGEE. As DNA, the CDR3 is TGTGCCAGCAGCGTAGCTTCACGGACAGGGCTGGGGTATGGCTACACCTTC. Translated: CASSVASRTGLGYGYTF.

With respect to this clonotype: A read error may explain this, as a much larger clone is one base away. V and J are TRBV5-1 and TRBJ1-1; D gene ambiguous. This CDR3 spans 14 amino acids. Germline CDR1 SGHRS, CDR2 YFSETQ. CDR3 protein: CASSLEGLRDEVFF. The CDR3 region has the DNA TGCGCCAGCAGCTTGGAAGGTTTACGCGACGAAGTTTTCTTT.

A remark on this clonotype: One end of the junction varies from germline; a read error may be responsible. This chain joins TRBV11-3 and TRBJ2-4, with D tentatively TRBD2 (5 bases). The DNA end favors TRBJ2-5, so the J call may be wrong. CDR3 size: 12 residues. Germline assignment: CDR1 SGHNT and CDR2 YENEEA. CDR3: CACSFSGETQYF. In DNA form, the CDR3 reads TGTGCCTGCAGCTTCAGCGGAGAGACCCAGTACTTC.

This clonotype was counted at least ten times. The chain recombines TRBV6-2 or TRBV6-3 with TRBJ2-7, with 14 bases fitting TRBD2. Trimming at V came to 5 bases and at J to 5 bases, leaving 5 bases not matched to a gene. Per the germline V gene, CDR1 is MNHEY and CDR2 is SVGEGT. The CDR3 has 15 amino acids. CDR3 sequence reads: CASSPGLAGGHEQYF. CDR3 bases: TGTGCCAGCAGTCCCGGACTAGCGGGGGGCCACGAGCAGTACTTC.

The sample holds many counts of this clonotype. CDR3 region: CASSLTTGIEQYF. In nucleotides, the CDR3 is TGCGCCAGCAGCTTAACAACAGGGATCGAGCAGTACTTC. This chain connects TRBV5-1 to TRBJ2-7; D is perhaps TRBD1 (6 bases). Germline loops: CDR1 SGHRS, CDR2 YFSETQ. The CDR3 runs 13 residues. The germline V and J ends were trimmed by 2 bases and 6 bases, with 12 bases remaining between them.

Concerning this clonotype: This may stem from a read error, because a much larger clone lies one nucleotide away. This chain joins TRBV20-1 and TRBJ2-7; D not certain. The DNA end lines up better with TRBJ2-5; the J call may be wrong. Germline CDR1 reads DFQATT; CDR2 reads SNEGSKA (reference sequence). The CDR3 contains 12 residues. CDR3 DNA: TGCAGGGCTAGTGCAGCCCAGGAGACCCAGTACTTC. Translation: CRASAAQETQYF.

The V and J genes are TRBV7-9 and TRBJ2-1; 13 positions match TRBD2. This CDR3 region has 16 residues. The germline gives CDR1 SEHNR, CDR2 FQNEAQ (reference sequence). V shed 5 bases and J 6 bases; nucleotides not matched to a gene: 7. CDR3 loop: CASSTAGLAGINEQFF. CDR3 coding DNA: TGTGCCAGCAGCACCGCGGGACTAGCGGGGATCAATGAGCAGTTCTTC.

Regarding this clonotype: This may be a read error, as it is one base from a much larger clone. This chain links TRBV7-6 with TRBJ2-7; the D gene is possibly TRBD1 (6 bases). Per the germline V gene, CDR1 is SGHVS and CDR2 is FNYEAQ. CDR3 length equals 14 residues. CDR3 coding DNA: TGTGCCAGCTGCTTAGAACAGGGAATCCACGAGCAGTACTTC. As protein: CASCLEQGIHEQYF. The complete variable domain, with remaining parts taken from reference TRBV7-6 and TRBJ2-7, reads GAGVSQSPRYKVTKRGQDVALRCDPISGHVSLYWYRQALGQGPEFLTYFNYEAQQDKSGLPNDRFSAERPEGSISTLTIQRTEQRDSAMYRCASCLEQGIHEQYFGPGTRLTVT.

This clonotype was recorded a few times. The chain is built from TRBV5-5 and TRBJ1-5, with TRBD1 identical over 10 bases. V dropped 5 bases and J dropped 6; count of bases not matched to a gene: 14. Germline V gene sequence: CDR1 SGHKS, CDR2 YYEKEE (reference sequence). The CDR3 sequence is 17 residues long. CDR3 DNA: TGTGCCAGCAGTTCCATTTACCGACAGGGGGCTGCTCAGCCCCAGCATTTT. Encoded protein: CASSSIYRQGAAQPQHF.

Turning to this clonotype: A read error is possible here, since a much larger clone lies one base away. The J gene is TRBJ2-1, the V gene TRBV7-2; the D gene is possibly TRBD1 (7 bases). The J call could be wrong; TRBJ2-7 is a better fit for the DNA end. CDR1 is SGHTA and CDR2 is FQGNSA in the germline V gene. The CDR3 covers 15 residues. This CDR3 reads CASSWGDSSYNEQYF. In DNA form, the CDR3 reads TGTGCCAGCAGCTGGGGGGACAGCTCCTACAATGAGCAGTACTTC.

This chain links TRBV6-2 or TRBV6-3 with TRBJ1-2, with D tentatively TRBD1 (6 bases). CDR1 is MNHEY and CDR2 is SVGEGT in the germline V gene. This CDR3 is 15 amino acids long. V dropped 6 bases and J dropped 6 bases, with 20 bases sitting between them. This chain's CDR3 is CASSPLLGGLDGYTF. In nucleotides, the CDR3 is TGTGCCAGCAGCCCACTACTCGGGGGGCTGGATGGCTACACCTTC.

About this clonotype: A clone one base away is much larger, so this may be a read error. V and J are TRBV20-1 and TRBJ2-1; 7 nucleotides align to TRBD2. CDR1 DFQATT and CDR2 SNEGSKA come from the germline V gene (reference sequence). V shed 3 bases and J 5 bases; nucleotides not matched to a gene: 7. CDR3 length equals 14 residues. The CDR3 DNA reads as TGCAGTGCTAGGAGCGGGGAGAGCAACAATGAGCAGTTCTTC. Protein sequence: CSARSGESNNEQFF.

This clonotype was recorded at least ten times. The rearrangement joins TRBV28 to TRBJ2-3, with 13 bases aligning to TRBD2. This CDR3 region has 16 residues. V shed 7 bases and J 6 bases; nucleotides not matched to a gene: 10. Germline CDR1 is MDHEN and CDR2 is SYDVKM. CDR3 region: CASTEGGLAGRDTQYF. In DNA form, the CDR3 reads TGTGCCAGCACCGAGGGGGGACTAGCGGGGCGTGATACGCAGTATTTT.

This clonotype was seen ten or more times. The chain uses TRBV10-3 and TRBJ1-5, with TRBD1 identical over 7 bases. V trimming: 2 bases; J trimming: 7 bases; junction bases outside the gene matches: 11. CDR1 and CDR2 from the germline V gene are ENHRY and SYGVKD. The CDR3 extends over 16 amino acids. The CDR3 sequence is CAISEPGRGVGQPQHF. Here the CDR3 DNA reads TGTGCCATCAGTGAGCCGGGCAGGGGGGTAGGACAGCCCCAGCATTTT.

This clonotype was seen many times. This chain connects TRBV5-1 to TRBJ1-1; perhaps TRBD1 as D (6 bases). The germline V gene encodes CDR1 SGHRS and CDR2 YFSETQ. The germline V and J ends were trimmed by 2 bases and 7 bases, with 9 bases remaining between them. This CDR3 spans 12 amino acids. The CDR3 here is CASSFQGIEAFF. CDR3 bases: TGCGCCAGCAGCTTCCAGGGGATTGAAGCTTTCTTT.

Many counts were recorded for this clonotype. This chain links TRBV7-9 with TRBJ2-1, with TRBD2 matching over 10 bases. The CDR3 runs 15 residues. In germline, CDR1 is SEHNR, CDR2 FQNEAQ (reference sequence). The trim removed 6 bases at V and 4 bases at J, leaving 6 bases unmatched. The CDR3 spells CASSQTSGDYNEQFF. The CDR3 DNA is TGTGCCAGCAGTCAAACTAGCGGGGATTACAATGAGCAGTTCTTC.

The rearrangement joins TRBV18 to TRBJ2-7; D may be TRBD1 (5 bases). V was trimmed by 3 bases and J by 7 bases, leaving 19 bases between them. The CDR3 contains 15 residues. Germline V gene lookup returns CDR1 KGHSH and CDR2 LQKENI. The CDR3 is CASSPAPGQHNEQYF. The CDR3, as DNA: TGTGCCAGCTCACCGGCGCCCGGACAACACAATGAGCAGTACTTC.

The chain has TRBV29-1 and TRBJ2-1, with TRBD2 identical over 11 bases. CDR1 is SQVTM, CDR2 ANQGSEA, per germline. V was pared by 7 bases and J by 7 bases, with 6 bases of the junction left unmatched. This CDR3 is built from 13 residues. The CDR3 loop is CSAGTSGQNEQFF. DNA for the CDR3: TGCAGCGCTGGGACTAGCGGACAGAATGAGCAGTTCTTC.

This rearrangement joins TRBV19 to TRBJ1-5; D is unresolved. The germline gives CDR1 LNHDA, CDR2 SQIVND (reference sequence). CDR3 size: 10 residues. With 4 bases removed from V and 9 bases from J, the gap between germline ends came to 4 bases. CDR3 sequence (DNA): TGTGCCAGTAGTAATAGGCCCCAGCATTTT. This gives the protein CASSNRPQHF.

The sample holds many counts of this clonotype. This chain joins TRBV4-1 and TRBJ2-3; perhaps TRBD1 as D (5 bases). V lost 4 bases to trimming and J lost 5 bases, with 13 bases between them. Germline V CDR1 and CDR2: MGHRA, YSYEKL. CDR3 size: 14 residues. The CDR3 reads CASSPGSELDTQYF. CDR3 in DNA: TGCGCCAGCAGCCCAGGGTCTGAGCTAGATACGCAGTATTTT.

The chain recombines TRBV9 with TRBJ1-1; perhaps TRBD1 as D (5 bases). The CDR3 has 15 amino acids. Between the trimmed V and J ends, which lost 4 bases and 1 base, there was a span of 14 bases. CDR1 SGDLS and CDR2 YYNGEE come from the germline V gene. The CDR3 bases are TGTGCCAGCAGCTCGGGACGGGCACAGAACACTGAAGCTTTCTTT. Amino acids: CASSSGRAQNTEAFF.

The rearrangement links TRBV7-9 to TRBJ2-1; TRBD1 matches 10 bases. Per germline, CDR1 SEHNR and CDR2 FQNEAQ (reference sequence). The CDR3 has 16 amino acids. V was clipped by 4 bases and J by 8 bases; unmatched bases: 11. CDR3 coding DNA: TGTGCCAGCAGCTCTAAGACCGGGACAGGGGTTGATGAGCAGTTCTTC. Its protein product is CASSSKTGTGVDEQFF.

The V and J genes are TRBV6-2 or TRBV6-3 and TRBJ2-2; 11 bases match TRBD1. This CDR3 has 16 amino acids. Trimming cost V 7 bases and J 5 bases; bases outside gene matches: 9. The germline V gene has CDR1 MNHEY and CDR2 SVGEGT. CDR3 amino acids: CASIQGQGALTGELFF. The CDR3 nucleotides read TGTGCCAGCATTCAAGGACAGGGGGCATTAACCGGGGAGCTGTTTTTT.

In this sample, this clonotype turned up many times. The chain carries TRBV4-2 and TRBJ2-3; 7 bases map to TRBD2. The CDR3 length is 15 residues. Germline V gene lookup returns CDR1 LGHNA and CDR2 YNFKEQ. V lost 1 base to trimming and J lost 1 base; unmatched junction nucleotides: 2. The CDR3 region has the DNA TGTGCCAGCAGCCAAGCCCGGGGGGGCACAGATACGCAGTATTTT. Its protein product is CASSQARGGTDTQYF.